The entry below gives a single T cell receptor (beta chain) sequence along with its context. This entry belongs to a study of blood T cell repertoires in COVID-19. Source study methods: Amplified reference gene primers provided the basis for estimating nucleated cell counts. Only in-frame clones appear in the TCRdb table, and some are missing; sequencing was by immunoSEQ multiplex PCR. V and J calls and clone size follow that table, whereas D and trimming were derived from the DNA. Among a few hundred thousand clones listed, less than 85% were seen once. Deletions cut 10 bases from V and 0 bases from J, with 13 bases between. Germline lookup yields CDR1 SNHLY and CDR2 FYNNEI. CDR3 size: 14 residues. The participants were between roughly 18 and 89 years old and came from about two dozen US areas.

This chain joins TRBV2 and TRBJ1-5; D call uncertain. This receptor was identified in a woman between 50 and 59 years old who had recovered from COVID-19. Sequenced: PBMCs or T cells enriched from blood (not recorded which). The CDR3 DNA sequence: TGTGCCATATGGGGAGGGTATAGCAATCAGCCCCAGCATTTT. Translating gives CAIWGGYSNQPQHF.